These 14 T cell receptor beta chains came from one sample sequenced in a study of spatial heterogeneity in lung cancer. TCRdb ran MiXCR on the 5' RACE reads and lists one entry per CDR3 protein. Of around 12,000 distinct CDR3 sequences in the sample, roughly 15% were seen once. Time point specified: sample taken at primary tumor resection. No cell sorting; template was whole RNA from tumor, lung tissue or PBMC. The specimen comprised PBMCs, sampled at surgery. These receptors all come from a male donor with early-stage non-small cell lung cancer.

In this sample, this clonotype turned up many times. The chain employs TRBV5-6 and TRBJ2-7; D is unresolved. CDR3 length equals 13 residues. Germline V gene data show CDR1 as SGHDT and CDR2 as YYEEEE. Trimming stripped 3 bases from V and 5 bases from J, with 12 bases between. For the CDR3, the DNA is TGTGCCAGCAGCTCCCCGCCACTCCACGAGCAGTACTTC. Its protein product is CASSSPPLHEQYF.

This clonotype has just a few counts. This chain connects TRBV10-3 to TRBJ1-1, with unresolved D. Trimming left V 0 bases short and J 5 bases short, with 10 bases between. The CDR3 totals 14 residues. From germline, CDR1 is ENHRY and CDR2 SYGVKD. The CDR3 spells CAISESRGLTEAFF. The DNA for the CDR3 is TGTGCCATCAGTGAGTCCCGGGGTTTAACTGAAGCTTTCTTT.

This clonotype has only a few counts. The chain employs TRBV11-3 and TRBJ2-5; tentatively, D is TRBD2 (5 bases). The V end lost 1 base, the J end lost 5 bases, and 14 bases lay between the germline ends. CDR1 is SGHNT, CDR2 YENEEA, per germline. The CDR3 consists of 15 residues. Here the CDR3 reads CASSLVEGGLETQYF. The CDR3 region has the DNA TGTGCCAGCAGCTTAGTCGAAGGAGGTCTGGAGACCCAGTACTTC.

This clonotype was observed a few times. V and J are TRBV20-1 and TRBJ1-3; D may be TRBD1 (5 bases). CDR1 and CDR2 from the germline V gene are DFQATT and SNEGSKA (reference sequence). This CDR3 spans 13 amino acids. Trimming stripped 3 bases from V and 4 bases from J, with 10 bases between. The CDR3 loop is CSASLTAGNTIYF. The CDR3 region has the DNA TGCAGTGCTAGTCTGACAGCCGGAAACACCATATATTTT.

The genes are TRBV24-1 and TRBJ2-7, with 11 bases aligning to TRBD2. Looked up from germline, CDR1 is KGHDR and CDR2 is SFDVKD. CDR3 length: 19 residues. J gave up 3 bases and V 4 bases, and 16 bases lay outside the gene matches. CDR3 in DNA: TGTGCCACCAGTGAACGAACTAGCGGGGGACCCCGGAGGGACTACGAGCAGTACTTC. Its translation: CATSERTSGGPRRDYEQYF.

The chain links TRBV20-1 to TRBJ1-6; D gene uncertain. Germline CDR1 reads DFQATT; CDR2 reads SNEGSKA (reference sequence). V was trimmed by 4 bases and J by 5 bases, leaving 15 bases between them. CDR3 size: 15 residues. The CDR3 region has the DNA TGCAGTGCTACAGGATCGCCTGAAGATAATTCACCCCTCCACTTT. Amino acids: CSATGSPEDNSPLHF.

This clonotype has just a few counts. V and J are TRBV28 and TRBJ2-3; 7 positions agree with TRBD2. Germline assignment: CDR1 MDHEN and CDR2 SYDVKM. The CDR3 sequence is 16 residues long. The trim removed 5 bases at V and 4 bases at J, leaving 12 bases unmatched. The CDR3 protein is CASSGGVAGWADTQYF. In nucleotides, the CDR3 is TGTGCCAGCAGTGGGGGGGTAGCTGGATGGGCAGATACGCAGTATTTT.

Of note for this clonotype: Just one base apart from a much larger clone, this may be a read error. The rearrangement uses TRBV7-9 and TRBJ2-7; D gene uncertain. CDR1 and CDR2 from the germline V gene are SEHNR and FQNEAQ (reference sequence). The V end was cut by 4 bases, the J end by 6 bases, with 10 bases between. The CDR3 totals 12 residues. The CDR3 here is CASSSTTFEQYF. The DNA of the CDR3 is TGTGCCAGCAGCTCGACAACATTCGAGCAGTACTTC.

As concerns this clonotype: A much larger clone sits a single nucleotide away, making a read error possible. V and J are TRBV7-2 and TRBJ1-1; D unresolved. CDR3 size: 14 residues. The germline gives CDR1 SGHTA, CDR2 FQGNSA. The CDR3 DNA follows: TGTGCCAGCAGCAAACGTTTGGGAAACACTAAAGCTTTCTTT. Translation gives CASSKRLGNTKAFF.

This clonotype has just a few counts. The chain joins TRBV28 to TRBJ1-5, with 8 positions matching TRBD1. This CDR3 is built from 15 residues. After removal of 6 bases from V and 1 base from J, the junction contained 5 bases not matched to a gene. Germline CDR1 is MDHEN and CDR2 is SYDVKM. CDR3: CASSPDRGSNQPQHF. The CDR3 DNA reads as TGTGCCAGCAGCCCAGACAGGGGAAGCAATCAGCCCCAGCATTTT.

The V and J genes are TRBV2 and TRBJ2-7, with D unresolved. The V and J ends lost 1 base and 3 bases respectively, with 7 bases between them. The CDR3 has 13 amino acids. CDR1 is SNHLY and CDR2 is FYNNEI in the germline V gene. The CDR3 DNA reads TGTGCCAGCAGTGAAGACAGCTTCTACGAGCAGTACTTC. This sequence encodes CASSEDSFYEQYF. Supplemented by reference TRBV2 and TRBJ2-7, the full variable domain reads EPEVTQTPSHQVTQMGQEVILRCVPISNHLYFYWYRQILGQKVEFLVSFYNNEISEKSEIFDDQFSVERPDGSNFTLKIRSTKLEDSAMYFCASSEDSFYEQYFGPGTRLTVT.

This clonotype was counted between two and nine times. The chain combines TRBV7-2 with TRBJ2-3, with TRBD2 as a possible D gene (6 bases). Per germline, CDR1 SGHTA and CDR2 FQGNSA. Trimming took off 5 bases at V and 0 bases at J, with 15 bases between the two ends. CDR3 length: 16 residues. The CDR3 sequence: CASSDWRGSSTDTQYF. CDR3 bases: TGTGCCAGCAGCGACTGGAGGGGATCTAGCACAGATACGCAGTATTTT.

This clonotype turned up a few times. The chain links TRBV6-5 to TRBJ2-2; D not resolved. Germline V gene lookup returns CDR1 MNHEY and CDR2 SVGAGI. The V end lost 8 bases, the J end lost 5 bases, and 9 bases lay between the germline ends. The CDR3 is made up of 12 amino acids. CDR3 loop: CASAEDTGELFF. CDR3 DNA: TGTGCCAGCGCTGAGGATACCGGGGAGCTGTTTTTT.

The sample holds a few counts of this clonotype. The chain uses TRBV4-3 and TRBJ1-2, with D uncertain. Trimming left V 0 bases short and J 1 base short, with 6 bases between. Per germline, CDR1 LGHNA and CDR2 YSLEER. The CDR3 is 14 amino acids. The CDR3 loop is CASSQENGNYGYTF. Here the CDR3 DNA reads TGCGCCAGCAGCCAAGAGAACGGTAACTATGGCTACACCTTC.